What follows are 13 T cell receptor beta chains derived from one specimen sequenced in a study of beta chain features in type 1 diabetes. The entirety of the isolated RNA underwent reverse transcription, so expressed TCRB transcripts were sequenced. This table comes from immunoSEQ multiplex PCR, and its TCRdb copy is limited to in-frame clones, with some not included. The data show hundreds of thousands of clones, about an eighth seen once. The sample consisted of naive CD4+ T cells from blood. These receptor sequences come from a woman aged 18-29 years in good health.

The sample holds a few counts of this clone. The chain combines TRBV2 with TRBJ2-1; D is perhaps TRBD2 (6 bases). CDR1 and CDR2 (germline): SNHLY, FYNNEI. The CDR3 is 14 residues long. Trimming pared 7 bases from V and 4 bases from J, leaving 14 bases between. CDR3 coding DNA: TGTGCCAGCACCGTAGCGGAGCTGTACAATGAGCAGTTCTTC. This codes for CASTVAELYNEQFF.

This clone was found a few times. This chain uses TRBV7-2 with TRBJ2-3; 12 bases are a match to TRBD2. The CDR3 is 18 amino acids. Trimming removed 5 bases from V and 5 bases from J; junction bases left unmatched: 14. CDR1 SGHTA and CDR2 FQGNSA come from the germline V gene. The CDR3 region is CASSTRTRLAGEVDTQYF. As DNA, the CDR3 is TGTGCCAGCAGCACCCGGACGAGACTAGCGGGAGAAGTAGATACGCAGTATTTT.

This clone was observed a handful of times. The chain carries TRBV27 and TRBJ2-5, with D perhaps TRBD1 (6 bases). V was pared by 5 bases and J by 1 base, with 8 bases between. CDR1 is MNHEY and CDR2 is SMNVEV in the germline V gene (reference sequence). The length of the CDR3 is 13 residues. The CDR3 loop reads CASSRQVQETQYF. The CDR3 bases are TGTGCCAGCAGTCGACAGGTCCAAGAGACCCAGTACTTC.

This chain joins TRBV28 and TRBJ2-7, with D hard to call. This CDR3 has 13 residues. Trimming left V 5 bases short and J 4 bases short, with 12 bases between. Per the germline V gene, CDR1 is MDHEN and CDR2 is SYDVKM. CDR3 region: CASSLNLEYEQYV. The DNA of the CDR3 is TGTGCCAGCAGTCTAAATCTGGAGTACGAGCAGTACGTC.

This clone was found a few times. V gene TRBV30 combines with J gene TRBJ2-5; D gene unclear. The CDR3 has 12 amino acids. V dropped 6 bases and J dropped 1 base, with 9 bases sitting between them. Germline CDR1 and CDR2: GTSNPN and SVGIG (reference sequence). This CDR3 reads CACTPGQETQYF. CDR3 nucleotides: TGTGCCTGCACCCCAGGCCAAGAGACCCAGTACTTC.

This sequence joins TRBV7-2 and TRBJ2-1, with TRBD1 matching over 7 bases. The junction had 7 bases not matched to a gene; V was cut back by 10 bases and J by 4 bases. Germline-derived CDR1 and CDR2 are SGHTA and FQGNSA. This CDR3 comprises 13 residues. The CDR3 is CATKGGPYNEQFF. The CDR3, as DNA: TGTGCCACGAAAGGGGGCCCTTACAATGAGCAGTTCTTC.

This clone was counted between two and nine times. The V call is TRBV25-1, the J call TRBJ1-2; a weak D match, TRBD1 (6 bases). The CDR3 has 14 amino acids. Trimming pared 5 bases from V and 1 base from J, leaving 11 bases between. Germline-derived CDR1 and CDR2 are MGHDK and SYGVNS. The CDR3 DNA reads TGTGCCAGCAGTAGGGCAGGGGTTAACTATGGCTACACCTTC. Its translation: CASSRAGVNYGYTF.

The rearrangement joins TRBV7-3 to TRBJ1-2; D might be TRBD1 (5 bases). The germline V gene has CDR1 SGHTA and CDR2 FQGTGA. The CDR3 totals 12 residues. V was shortened by 5 bases and J by 5 bases, with 9 bases between the two germline ends. The CDR3 sequence is CASSAQGYGYTF. DNA of the CDR3: TGTGCCAGCAGCGCTCAGGGTTATGGCTACACCTTC. Variable domain in full (rest from reference TRBV7-3 and TRBJ1-2): GAGVSQTPSNKVTEKGKYVELRCDPISGHTALYWYRQSLGQGPEFLIYFQGTGAADDSGLPNDRFFAVRPEGSVSTLKIQRTERGDSAVYLCASSAQGYGYTFGSGTRLTVV.

The J gene is TRBJ2-1, the V gene TRBV9, with D perhaps matching TRBD1 (5 bases). Per germline, CDR1 SGDLS and CDR2 YYNGEE. V was shortened by 4 bases and J by 4 bases, with 12 bases between the two germline ends. The CDR3 spans 14 residues. The CDR3 protein is CASSRGTLYNEQFF. For the CDR3, the DNA is TGTGCCAGCAGCAGGGGCACCTTATACAATGAGCAGTTCTTC. Full variable domain (remainder filled in from reference TRBV9 and TRBJ2-1): DSGVTQTPKHLITATGQRVTLRCSPRSGDLSVYWYQQSLDQGLQFLIQYYNGEERAKGNILERFSAQQFPDLHSELNLSSLELGDSALYFCASSRGTLYNEQFFGPGTRLTVL.

This clone was found a few times. The chain employs TRBV7-9 and TRBJ2-1; TRBD1 matches 7 bases. CDR3 length: 12 amino acids. The V gene's germline CDR1 is SEHNR and CDR2 FQNEAQ (reference sequence). V lost 6 bases to trimming and J lost 15 bases; unmatched junction nucleotides: 11. The CDR3 reads CASSSIQGIRFF. CDR3 DNA: TGTGCCAGCAGTTCCATACAGGGGATTCGGTTCTTC.

The gene calls are TRBV30 and TRBJ1-1; 8 positions agree with TRBD1. The trim removed 3 bases at V and 2 bases at J, leaving 5 bases unmatched. CDR1 GTSNPN and CDR2 SVGIG come from the germline V gene (reference sequence). CDR3 length: 14 residues. In DNA form, the CDR3 reads TGTGCCTGGAGACGGACAGGGACCAACACTGAAGCTTTCTTT. Protein: CAWRRTGTNTEAFF.

This rearrangement joins TRBV27 to TRBJ2-5; D gene uncertain. V gave up 6 bases and J gave up 3 bases, with 5 bases separating them. The CDR3 runs to 11 residues. The germline CDR1 and CDR2 sequences are MNHEY and SMNVEV (reference sequence). CDR3 amino acids: CASRFEETQYF. The CDR3, as DNA: TGTGCCAGCAGATTTGAAGAGACCCAGTACTTC.

The chain uses TRBV4-2 and TRBJ1-1; tentative D call: TRBD1 (5 bases). Trimming took 0 bases from V and 0 from J, leaving 8 bases between them. Germline CDR1 LGHNA, CDR2 YNFKEQ. This CDR3 is built from 15 residues. The CDR3 DNA reads as TGTGCCAGCAGCCAAGAACCGACAGTGAACACTGAAGCTTTCTTT. The encoded protein is CASSQEPTVNTEAFF.